These 12 T cell receptor beta chains were all obtained from the same sample, sequenced in a study of blood T cell repertoires in COVID-19. The data were produced by immunoSEQ multiplex PCR, yet TCRdb's version contains in-frame clones alone and is incomplete. The sample yields approximately 210,000 clones, 65% to 90% seen once. Sequencing input: PBMCs or T cells enriched from blood (not recorded which). The receptors here all came from a woman aged 50 to 65 with acute COVID-19.

The rearrangement uses TRBV7-2 and TRBJ1-3; no clear D. From germline, CDR1 is SGHTA and CDR2 FQGNSA. The V end was cut by 0 bases, the J end by 3 bases, with 9 bases between. CDR3 length equals 15 residues. CDR3 coding DNA: TGTGCCAGCAGCTTAGCGAGGGAGTTTGGAAACACCATATATTTT. This codes for CASSLAREFGNTIYF. Combining the CDR3 with reference TRBV7-2 and TRBJ1-3 gives the whole variable domain GAGVSQSPSNKVTEKGKDVELRCDPISGHTALYWYRQSLGQGLEFLIYFQGNSAPDKSGLPSDRFSAERTGGSVSTLTIQRTQQEDSAVYLCASSLAREFGNTIYFGEGSWLTVV.

CDR3: CASSVGTGEAFF. The CDR3 DNA is TGTGCCAGCAGCGTAGGGACAGGGGAAGCTTTCTTT. V is TRBV9 and J is TRBJ1-1; 8 bases are shared with TRBD1. Germline V gives CDR1 SGDLS, CDR2 YYNGEE. With 0 bases clipped from V and 8 bases from J, the junction kept 0 bases outside the gene matches. This CDR3 contains 12 residues. The full variable domain, with the rest looked up from reference TRBV9 and TRBJ1-1, is DSGVTQTPKHLITATGQRVTLRCSPRSGDLSVYWYQQSLDQGLQFLIQYYNGEERAKGNILERFSAQQFPDLHSELNLSSLELGDSALYFCASSVGTGEAFFGQGTRLTVV.

The rearrangement uses TRBV5-1 and TRBJ2-5, with D hard to call. Between the trimmed V and J ends, which lost 0 bases and 9 bases, there was a span of 15 bases. Germline CDR1 reads SGHRS; CDR2 reads YFSETQ. This CDR3 has 14 residues. The CDR3 nucleotides read TGCGCCAGCAGCTTGGAAGGCTCCAGCGAGGCCCAGTACTTC. Protein product: CASSLEGSSEAQYF.

The rearrangement joins TRBV5-1 to TRBJ2-1, with a weak D call TRBD2 (6 bases). Germline-derived CDR1 and CDR2 are SGHRS and YFSETQ. This CDR3 comprises 17 residues. V shed 5 bases and J shed 0 bases, with 18 bases lying between them. CDR3 nucleotides: TGCGCCAGCAGTCAACGGGACTTCACCCGCTCCTACAATGAGCAGTTCTTC. It codes for CASSQRDFTRSYNEQFF.

The chain links TRBV19 to TRBJ2-7; TRBD2 is a possible D gene (5 bases). Per germline, CDR1 LNHDA and CDR2 SQIVND (reference sequence). This CDR3 contains 15 residues. V was cut by 5 bases and J by 2 bases, with 16 bases left in between. CDR3 residues: CASSPSTGMTYEQYF. CDR3 in DNA: TGTGCCAGTAGTCCCTCGACGGGAATGACCTACGAGCAGTACTTC.

On this clone itself: Compared with germline, one end of the junction differs, possibly owing to a read error. The rearrangement joins TRBV20-1 to TRBJ2-3; the match to TRBD1 covers 7 bases. There are 11 residues in the CDR3. Germline CDR1 and CDR2: DFQATT and SNEGSKA (reference sequence). The CDR3 DNA sequence: TGCAGTGCTAGAGTTTTGGGACAGCGGCATTTT. Amino acid sequence: CSARVLGQRHF.

Ten or more counts support this clone. The chain recombines TRBV9 with TRBJ2-2, with D perhaps matching TRBD1 (6 bases). V lost 3 bases to trimming and J lost 3 bases, with 9 bases between them. The CDR3 extends over 14 amino acids. In germline, CDR1 is SGDLS, CDR2 YYNGEE. The chain's CDR3 is CASSAQGYTGELFF. The CDR3 DNA reads as TGTGCCAGCAGCGCCCAGGGGTACACCGGGGAGCTGTTTTTT.

V gene TRBV6-2 or TRBV6-3 combines with J gene TRBJ1-1; 11 positions agree with TRBD1. CDR1 and CDR2 from the germline V gene are MNHEY and SVGEGT. Germline trimming cut 2 bases from V and 0 bases from J; bases unmatched to any gene: 8. CDR3 length equals 18 residues. The CDR3 sequence: CASSYTRTGGRLNTEAFF. The CDR3 DNA sequence: TGTGCCAGCAGTTACACCCGGACAGGGGGCCGGTTGAACACTGAAGCTTTCTTT.

This chain connects TRBV28 to TRBJ1-2; 8 bases are shared with TRBD1. Germline V gene lookup returns CDR1 MDHEN and CDR2 SYDVKM. CDR3 size: 16 residues. Trimming took 7 bases from V and 8 from J; bases not matched to a gene: 18. The CDR3 loop is CASTETNLVRGLGYTF. The DNA for the CDR3 is TGTGCCAGCACCGAAACCAATCTAGTCAGGGGGCTGGGCTACACCTTC.

V usage is TRBV28 and J usage is TRBJ1-5, with 9 bases fitting TRBD1. The CDR3 has 15 amino acids. After removal of 6 bases from V and 5 bases from J, the junction contained 8 bases not matched to a gene. CDR1 and CDR2 (germline): MDHEN, SYDVKM. CDR3 sequence reads: CASSPPGQGHQPQHF. The DNA for the CDR3 is TGTGCCAGCAGCCCTCCGGGACAGGGACATCAGCCCCAGCATTTT.

The genes are TRBV9 and TRBJ2-1; TRBD2 matches 14 bases. This CDR3 has 16 residues. V gave up 3 bases and J gave up 4 bases; unmatched junction bases: 3. Germline loops: CDR1 SGDLS, CDR2 YYNGEE. The CDR3 DNA follows: TGTGCCAGCAGCGCGGGACTAGCGGGAGTGTACAATGAGCAGTTCTTC. This translates into CASSAGLAGVYNEQFF.

The chain couples TRBV29-1 to TRBJ1-2; 10 bases fit TRBD1. Trimming removed 1 base from V and 3 bases from J; junction bases left unmatched: 2. CDR1 and CDR2 from the germline V gene are SQVTM and ANQGSEA. This CDR3 has 14 residues. The CDR3 nucleotides read TGCAGCGTTGAAGGACAGGGGGCTGACTATGGCTACACCTTC. This codes for CSVEGQGADYGYTF.